The clone carrying this TCR beta chain has only a few counts. Unique molecular identifiers tagged every individual TCR cDNA molecule. TCRdb re-called the 5' RACE reads with MiXCR, one entry per CDR3 protein. The sample contains 39,000 or so distinct CDR3 sequences, about 10% of which appear only once. Germline CDR1 and CDR2: SNHLY and FYNNEI. CDR3 length: 13 amino acids. V lost 5 bases and J lost 5, with 10 bases in between. Described time point: blood at routine non-recurrence follow-up after resection. Whole RNA, isolated from tumor, nontumor lung or frozen PBMC, was sequenced without prior sorting. The data stem from a study of spatial heterogeneity in lung cancer. Study context: There were approximately 69 donors, all of them untreated patients with early-stage non-small cell lung cancer. Any follow-up PBMC samples that were available went on to be sequenced, and the median time to follow-up was roughly two years after resection.

This sequence originates from a female donor with early-stage non-small cell lung cancer. Sequencing was performed on PBMCs, taken at follow-up. The chain is built from TRBV2 and TRBJ1-5; D ambiguous. The CDR3 nucleotides are TGTGCCAGCAGTTATGAGGAGGATCAGCCCCAGCATTTT. As protein: CASSYEEDQPQHF.